The 27 T cell receptor beta chains presented below share a single source sample, sequenced in a study of a mutant IDH1 vaccine in newly diagnosed glioma. Here immunoSEQ multiplex PCR was the method, and the copy in TCRdb shows in-frame clones only, minus some. The table includes about 15,000 clones, 75% to 90% detected once. Noted time point: baseline, week 1 (first vaccination visit). This sample's treatment: pre-vaccination baseline after standard-of-care therapy. Specimen: PBMCs, collected from a glioma patient treated with radiotherapy, temozolomide or both. The receptors were gathered from a woman in her thirties or forties with glioma. Some clones in this sample may be carry-over from other donors' samples.

In this sample, this clone turned up a few times. The gene calls are TRBV11-2 and TRBJ2-2; weak D call: TRBD1 (5 bases). CDR3 length: 14 amino acids. The germline CDR1 and CDR2 sequences are SGHAT and FQNNGV. The V end was cut by 8 bases, the J end by 1 base, with 11 bases between. This chain's CDR3 is CASRLTGNTGELFF. CDR3 nucleotide sequence: TGTGCCAGCCGTCTAACAGGGAACACCGGGGAGCTGTTTTTT.

The rearrangement uses TRBV7-9 and TRBJ1-2; TRBD1 aligns across 7 bases. The CDR3 has 15 amino acids. Germline CDR1 and CDR2: SEHNR and FQNEAQ (reference sequence). The ends lost 5 bases at V and 2 bases at J; junction bases unmatched: 8. The CDR3 loop reads CASSPGGGPNYGYTF. Written as DNA, the CDR3 is TGTGCCAGCAGCCCAGGGGGGGGACCGAACTATGGCTACACCTTC.

The rearrangement links TRBV14 to TRBJ2-1; 7 bases are shared with TRBD2. This CDR3 spans 15 amino acids. Germline trimming cut 4 bases from V and 1 base from J; bases unmatched to any gene: 4. CDR1 is SGHDN, CDR2 FVKESK, per germline. CDR3 sequence reads: CASSLLAPSYNEQFF. As DNA, the CDR3 is TGTGCCAGCAGCCTACTAGCGCCTTCCTACAATGAGCAGTTCTTC.

The V and J genes are TRBV5-1 and TRBJ2-5; D is unresolved. The CDR3 has 14 residues. Trimming took 4 bases from V and 0 from J, leaving 10 bases between them. Germline CDR1 and CDR2: SGHRS and YFSETQ. The CDR3 DNA sequence: TGCGCCAGCAGCGTCGACTCGTACCAAGAGACCCAGTACTTC. Translated, it gives CASSVDSYQETQYF.

The chain recombines TRBV6-5 with TRBJ2-1; D possibly corresponds to TRBD2 (5 bases). V lost 6 bases and J lost 8, with 8 bases in between. This CDR3 has 11 amino acids. From germline, CDR1 is MNHEY and CDR2 SVGAGI. The chain's CDR3 is CASRGGYEQFF. The CDR3 DNA reads as TGTGCCAGCAGGGGCGGGTATGAGCAGTTCTTC.

The CDR3 region has the DNA TGTGCCAGCAGCCAAGACGGGCGGACAGGACGGACTAGCGGGCAAGAGACCCAGTACTTC. It specifies CASSQDGRTGRTSGQETQYF. The chain carries TRBV14 and TRBJ2-5, with TRBD2 matching 11 bases. Trimming took 0 bases from V and 2 from J; bases not matched to a gene: 14. Germline CDR1 is SGHDN and CDR2 is FVKESK. This CDR3 comprises 20 residues.

V usage is TRBV4-1 and J usage is TRBJ2-1; possible D gene TRBD2, 6 bases. Trimming cost V 3 bases and J 0 bases, with 15 bases left between them. This CDR3 is 17 amino acids long. Germline V gene lookup returns CDR1 MGHRA and CDR2 YSYEKL. The chain's CDR3 is CASSHGKGDSSYNEQFF. The CDR3 region has the DNA TGCGCCAGCAGCCACGGAAAAGGGGACTCCTCCTACAATGAGCAGTTCTTC.

To note about this clone: Other DNA sequences from this sample encode an identical CDR3 as well. V is TRBV5-1 and J is TRBJ1-1, with 7 bases aligning to TRBD1. The junction had 5 bases not matched to a gene; V was cut back by 2 bases and J by 1 base. This CDR3 contains 15 residues. Per germline, CDR1 SGHRS and CDR2 YFSETQ. This chain's CDR3 is CASSFYRGGNTEAFF. The DNA of the CDR3 is TGCGCCAGCAGCTTCTACAGGGGCGGGAACACTGAAGCTTTCTTT.

The rearrangement joins TRBV5-4 to TRBJ1-5, with 7 bases fitting TRBD1. The trim removed 6 bases at V and 4 bases at J, leaving 13 bases unmatched. CDR1 is SGHNT, CDR2 YYREEE, per germline (reference sequence). This CDR3 spans 16 amino acids. The CDR3 loop is CASTHGGRDRNQPQHF. CDR3 bases: TGTGCCAGCACCCATGGGGGCCGGGACAGAAATCAGCCCCAGCATTTT. Supplemented by reference TRBV5-4 and TRBJ1-5, the full variable domain reads ETGVTQSPTHLIKTRGQQVTLRCSSQSGHNTVSWYQQALGQGPQFIFQYYREEENGRGNFPPRFSGLQFPNYSSELNVNALELDDSALYLCASTHGGRDRNQPQHFGDGTRLSIL.

The CDR3 region has the DNA TGCGCCAGTACGGAGGGGACACCAAATGAATACGAGCAGTACTTC. This sequence encodes CASTEGTPNEYEQYF. The chain recombines TRBV5-1 with TRBJ2-7; either TRBD1 or TRBD2 may fit D (6 bases each). V lost 8 bases, J lost 4 bases, and 22 bases lay in between. Germline V gene sequence: CDR1 SGHRS, CDR2 YFSETQ. This CDR3 has 15 amino acids.

This clone appeared a single time. The V call is TRBV6-1, the J call TRBJ1-2; 7 bases map to TRBD1. The V gene's germline CDR1 is MNHNS and CDR2 SASEGT. The V segment lost 6 bases and the J segment 2 bases; nucleotides outside the gene matches: 6. This CDR3 has 14 amino acids. The CDR3 bases are TGTGCCAGCAGGTACAGGGGAACGAACTATGGCTACACCTTC. It encodes CASRYRGTNYGYTF.

The chain links TRBV19 to TRBJ2-1; D not resolved. V lost 3 bases to trimming and J lost 7 bases, with 13 bases between them. Germline loops: CDR1 LNHDA, CDR2 SQIVND (reference sequence). The CDR3 runs to 14 residues. The CDR3 protein is CASSIRSPGNEQFF. The CDR3 DNA is TGTGCCAGTAGTATCCGGTCCCCCGGAAATGAGCAGTTCTTC.

The chain joins TRBV6-1 to TRBJ1-1, with D maybe TRBD1 (5 bases). Trimming shortened V by 11 bases and J by 11 bases, and 24 bases separated the two germline ends. The V gene's germline CDR1 is MNHNS and CDR2 SASEGT. CDR3 size: 13 residues. The CDR3 DNA follows: TGTGCCTCCCCAGGGCAGAGCCGGGTTGGGGCTTTCTTT. It yields the protein CASPGQSRVGAFF.

This clone was seen a single time. The rearrangement joins TRBV6-1 to TRBJ2-2; D might be TRBD1 or TRBD2, each matching 6 bases. The CDR3 contains 18 residues. Germline lookup yields CDR1 MNHNS and CDR2 SASEGT. V lost 2 bases, J lost 0 bases, and 16 bases lay in between. The CDR3 coding sequence is TGTGCCAGCAGTGAATTAGGGGGGACGGCCGCGAACACCGGGGAGCTGTTTTTT. It translates to CASSELGGTAANTGELFF.

V gene TRBV4-2 combines with J gene TRBJ1-2, with 7 bases matching TRBD1. The CDR3 totals 17 residues. Germline V gives CDR1 LGHNA, CDR2 YNFKEQ. V lost 4 bases to trimming and J lost 5 bases; unmatched junction nucleotides: 16. DNA for the CDR3: TGTGCCAGCAGCCCTCCGGTAGGGGGGGACAGAAATTATGGCTACACCTTC. Its translation: CASSPPVGGDRNYGYTF.

The rearrangement joins TRBV6-1 to TRBJ2-3; tentative D call: TRBD2 (5 bases). CDR3 length equals 14 residues. The V gene's germline CDR1 is MNHNS and CDR2 SASEGT. V was shortened by 5 bases and J by 6 bases, with 15 bases between the two germline ends. The CDR3 DNA reads as TGTGCCAGCAGTAGTGGTCTGGGAGCCGATACGCAGTATTTT. Translating it yields CASSSGLGADTQYF.

The CDR3 nucleotides are TGTGCCAGCGATGGGGGGGGCTATGGCTACACCTTC. Amino acids: CASDGGGYGYTF. The chain employs TRBV28 and TRBJ1-2, with a possible D match to TRBD1 (5 bases). Germline CDR1 MDHEN, CDR2 SYDVKM. CDR3 length equals 12 residues. Trimming shortened V by 8 bases and J by 4 bases, and 11 bases separated the two germline ends.

A few counts support this clone. The chain carries TRBV7-2 and TRBJ2-7; the D call may be TRBD1 or TRBD2 (5 bases each). The germline CDR1 and CDR2 sequences are SGHTA and FQGNSA. The CDR3 extends over 13 amino acids. Trimming pared 0 bases from V and 2 bases from J, leaving 5 bases between. The DNA for the CDR3 is TGTGCCAGCAGCTTAGCGGGGGCCTACGAGCAGTACTTC. Protein sequence: CASSLAGAYEQYF. Based on the CDR3 plus reference TRBV7-2 and TRBJ2-7, the full variable domain is GAGVSQSPSNKVTEKGKDVELRCDPISGHTALYWYRQSLGQGLEFLIYFQGNSAPDKSGLPSDRFSAERTGGSVSTLTIQRTQQEDSAVYLCASSLAGAYEQYFGPGTRLTVT.

This chain connects TRBV6-5 to TRBJ2-7; possibly TRBD2 for D (5 bases). The length of the CDR3 is 13 residues. The germline V gene has CDR1 MNHEY and CDR2 SVGAGI. V lost 4 bases, J lost 2 bases, and 9 bases lay in between. The CDR3 reads CASSSSGTYEQYF. For the CDR3, the DNA is TGTGCCAGCAGTTCCTCGGGGACCTACGAGCAGTACTTC.

The chain is built from TRBV19 and TRBJ1-1, with 7 bases that match TRBD1. Germline V gene data show CDR1 as LNHDA and CDR2 as SQIVND (reference sequence). V trimming: 6 bases; J trimming: 1 base; junction bases outside the gene matches: 2. The length of the CDR3 is 13 residues. CDR3 coding DNA: TGTGCCAGTAGCCGGGACAGGAACACTGAAGCTTTCTTT. Translated, it gives CASSRDRNTEAFF.

The chain recombines TRBV30 with TRBJ1-2, with D uncertain. This CDR3 comprises 13 residues. Deletions cut 2 bases from V and 3 bases from J, with 10 bases between. Germline CDR1 and CDR2: GTSNPN and SVGIG (reference sequence). Here the CDR3 reads CAWSTGFDYGYTF. In DNA form, the CDR3 reads TGTGCCTGGAGTACGGGATTTGACTATGGCTACACCTTC.

The rearrangement joins TRBV4-1 to TRBJ2-7; D is ambiguous. The CDR3 spans 14 residues. The germline V and J ends were trimmed by 1 base and 0 bases, with 7 bases remaining between them. Germline V gene lookup returns CDR1 MGHRA and CDR2 YSYEKL. The CDR3 nucleotides read TGCGCCAGCAGCCAAGCTGAATCCTCCTACGAGCAGTACTTC. The encoded protein is CASSQAESSYEQYF.

The chain joins TRBV2 to TRBJ2-3; D not resolved. The CDR3 has 11 amino acids. CDR1 is SNHLY and CDR2 is FYNNEI in the germline V gene. Trimming stripped 3 bases from V and 8 bases from J, with 6 bases between. CDR3 sequence: CASSEFGTQYF. The CDR3 coding sequence is TGTGCCAGCAGTGAGTTTGGTACGCAGTATTTT.

The CDR3 sequence: CASSQTGVRGYTF. The DNA of the CDR3 is TGTGCCAGCAGTCAAACAGGGGTACGGGGCTACACCTTC. The J gene is TRBJ1-2, the V gene TRBV28; 7 bases fit TRBD1. The V gene's germline CDR1 is MDHEN and CDR2 SYDVKM. The CDR3 covers 13 residues. After removal of 5 bases from V and 8 bases from J, the junction contained 8 bases not matched to a gene.

This rearrangement joins TRBV6-5 to TRBJ1-1; TRBD1 aligns across 9 bases. The germline V gene has CDR1 MNHEY and CDR2 SVGAGI. V shed 5 bases, J shed 4 bases, and the junction held 5 bases outside the gene matches. The CDR3 extends over 14 amino acids. CDR3 sequence (DNA): TGTGCCAGCAGTACGCTGACAGGGGGCACTGAAGCTTTCTTT. It yields the protein CASSTLTGGTEAFF.

The gene calls are TRBV9 and TRBJ2-1, with D unresolved. CDR1 is SGDLS and CDR2 is YYNGEE in the germline V gene. This CDR3 comprises 16 residues. V was pared by 0 bases and J by 0 bases, with 10 bases between. The CDR3 DNA sequence: TGTGCCAGCAGCGTAGGAGATCCTAGCTCCTACAATGAGCAGTTCTTC. This sequence encodes CASSVGDPSSYNEQFF.

The chain's CDR3 is CASSLTGGGTEAFF. CDR3 bases: TGTGCCAGCAGTTTGACAGGGGGCGGCACTGAAGCTTTCTTT. The chain employs TRBV27 and TRBJ1-1, with 10 bases lining up with TRBD1. The V and J ends lost 3 bases and 4 bases, in that order; junction bases with no gene match: 2. Germline CDR1 MNHEY, CDR2 SMNVEV (reference sequence). The CDR3 is 14 residues long.